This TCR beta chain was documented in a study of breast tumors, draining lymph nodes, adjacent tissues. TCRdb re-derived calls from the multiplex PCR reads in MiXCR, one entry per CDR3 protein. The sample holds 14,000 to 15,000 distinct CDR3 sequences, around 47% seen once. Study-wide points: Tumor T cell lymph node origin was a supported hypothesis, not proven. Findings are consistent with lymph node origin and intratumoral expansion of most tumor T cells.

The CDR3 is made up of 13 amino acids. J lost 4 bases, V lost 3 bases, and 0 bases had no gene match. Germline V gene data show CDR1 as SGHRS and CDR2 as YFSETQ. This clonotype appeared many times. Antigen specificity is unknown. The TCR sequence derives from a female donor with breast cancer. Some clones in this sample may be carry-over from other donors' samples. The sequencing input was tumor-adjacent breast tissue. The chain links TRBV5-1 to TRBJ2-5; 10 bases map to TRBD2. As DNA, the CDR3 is TGCGCCAGCAGCTCTAGCGGGGGAGAGACCCAGTACTTC. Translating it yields CASSSSGGETQYF.